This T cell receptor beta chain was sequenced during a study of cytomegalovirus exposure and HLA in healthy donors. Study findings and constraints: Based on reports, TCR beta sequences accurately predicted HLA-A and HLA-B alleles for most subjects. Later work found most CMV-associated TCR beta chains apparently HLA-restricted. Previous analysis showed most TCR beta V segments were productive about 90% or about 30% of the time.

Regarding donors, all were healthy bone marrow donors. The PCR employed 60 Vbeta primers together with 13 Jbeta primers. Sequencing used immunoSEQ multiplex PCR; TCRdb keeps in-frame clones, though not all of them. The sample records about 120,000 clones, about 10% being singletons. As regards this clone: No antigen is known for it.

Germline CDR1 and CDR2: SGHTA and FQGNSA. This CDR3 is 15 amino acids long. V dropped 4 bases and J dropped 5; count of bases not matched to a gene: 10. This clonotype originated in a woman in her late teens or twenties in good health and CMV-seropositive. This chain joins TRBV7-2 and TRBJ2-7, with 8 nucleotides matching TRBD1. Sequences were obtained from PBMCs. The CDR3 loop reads CASSSNTDRGHEQYF. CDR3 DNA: TGTGCCAGCAGCTCCAACACCGACAGGGGCCACGAGCAGTACTTC.